This T cell receptor (beta chain) is from a study of T-cell memory formation after mild COVID-19. Study-wide points: Nothing showed for sure that second-wave clones peaking on day 37 were SARS-CoV-2 specific. Day 15 to 85 contracting clones showed balanced CD4/CD8; day 15 to 37 expanders favored CD4+. Contracting CD4+ clones were located mainly in CM and EM, and CD8+ clones in EMRA.

A few counts support this clonotype. The antigen is undetermined. TCR alpha and TCR beta cDNA libraries carrying sample barcodes and UMIs were produced by 5'RACE using constant-segment primers. Each CDR3 protein is one row after TCRdb ran MiXCR on the 5' RACE reads. The sample includes some 150,000 distinct CDR3 sequences, less than 20% seen only once; the top ten take about 2.3%. The TCR was taken from an adult woman who had mild COVID-19 (a few samples of this study predate the infection). Cell type and time point are not known. Sample: PBMCs or a T cell subset sorted from them (not recorded which).

In DNA form, the CDR3 reads TGTGCCAGCAGTTTACGTCAGGTACCTTACGAGCAGTACTTC. Amino acids: CASSLRQVPYEQYF. This chain links TRBV12-3 or TRBV12-4 with TRBJ2-7; D gene ambiguous. The V gene lost 2 bases and the J gene lost 4 bases, with 12 bases spanning the gap. CDR3 length equals 14 residues.